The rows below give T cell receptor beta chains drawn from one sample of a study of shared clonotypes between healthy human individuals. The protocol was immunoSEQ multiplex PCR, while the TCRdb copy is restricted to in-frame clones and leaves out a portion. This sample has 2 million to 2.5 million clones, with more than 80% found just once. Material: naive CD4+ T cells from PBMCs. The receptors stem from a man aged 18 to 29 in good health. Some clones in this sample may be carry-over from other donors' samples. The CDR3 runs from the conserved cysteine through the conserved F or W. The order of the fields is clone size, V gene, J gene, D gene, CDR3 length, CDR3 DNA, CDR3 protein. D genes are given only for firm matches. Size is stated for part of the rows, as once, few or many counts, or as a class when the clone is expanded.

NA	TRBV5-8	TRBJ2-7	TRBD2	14	TGTGCCAGCAACAAGCGGACTAGCGGCTACGAGCAGTACTTC	CASNKRTSGYEQYF
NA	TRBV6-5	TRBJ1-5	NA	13	TGTGCCAGCAGCTCCCTCGGTGTGGGGGCCCAGCATTTT	CASSSLGVGAQHF
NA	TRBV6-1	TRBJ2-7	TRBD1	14	TGTGCCAGCAGCCCACCTGACAGGGCCAACGAGCAGTACTTC	CASSPPDRANEQYF
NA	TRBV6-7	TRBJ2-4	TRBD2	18	TGTGCCAGCAGTCCCAGCTCTAGCGGGCATTTGAAGGGAAACATTCAGTACTTC	CASSPSSSGHLKGNIQYF
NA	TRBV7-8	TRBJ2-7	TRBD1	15	TGTGCCAGCAGCTTAGCCAGGGGGCTCACCTACGAGCAGTACTTC	CASSLARGLTYEQYF
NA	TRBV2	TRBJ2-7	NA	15	TGTGCCAGCAGTTCCCCGGGACAATTGTCCTACGAGCAGTACTTC	CASSSPGQLSYEQYF
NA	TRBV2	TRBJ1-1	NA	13	TGTGCCAGCAGCGACCAGACAGCCTCTGAAGCTTTCTTT	CASSDQTASEAFF
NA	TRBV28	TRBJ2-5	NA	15	TGTGCCAGCAGTTTACTCGGACAGACTCAAGAGACCCAGTACTTC	CASSLLGQTQETQYF
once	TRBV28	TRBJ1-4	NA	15	TGTGCCAGCAGTACTGACAGAGGAAGGAATGAAAAACTGTTTTTT	CASSTDRGRNEKLFF
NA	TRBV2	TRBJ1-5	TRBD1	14	TGTGCCAGCAGTGTCCAGGGGGCAGAACAGCCCCAGCATTTT	CASSVQGAEQPQHF
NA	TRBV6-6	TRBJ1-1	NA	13	TGTGCCAGCAGTAAAACAGAGCCAGGGGAAGCTTTCTTT	CASSKTEPGEAFF
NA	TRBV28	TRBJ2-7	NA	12	TGTGCCAGCACAGTACGGGGGGCCCGTCCGTACTTC	CASTVRGARPYF
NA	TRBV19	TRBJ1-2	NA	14	TGTGCCAGTAGTGTTGACGCCCAGTACGGTGGCTACACCTTC	CASSVDAQYGGYTF
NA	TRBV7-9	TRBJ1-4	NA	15	TGTGCCAGCAGCAGACAGGCACTAACTAATGAAAAACTGTTTTTT	CASSRQALTNEKLFF
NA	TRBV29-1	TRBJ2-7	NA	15	TGCAGCGTTGAAGGGGTAGCAGGGGTTCGCTACGAGCAGTACTTC	CSVEGVAGVRYEQYF